One sample yielded the 28 T cell receptor beta chains listed below, sequenced in a study of tumor-infiltrating lymphocytes in primary liver carcinoma. Starting material for RNA and DNA co-extraction consisted of roughly 18-34 mg of unsorted bulk tissue. Reverse transcription of approximately 0.55 ug total RNA with a constant-region primer produced TCR beta cDNA. It was through three nested multiplex PCR rounds of slightly modified ARM-PCR that TCR beta libraries arose. PCR rounds one and two used TRBV1-TRBV30 forward primers with a C-beta reverse primer for 10 cycles each. TCRdb used MiXCR to reprocess the multiplex PCR reads, holding one entry per CDR3 protein. The sample contains 20,000 to 25,000 distinct CDR3 sequences, over 65% of which appear only once. Sequenced sample: liver tumor tissue from sampling region 1. The subset was: tumor region T1, superior pole. The receptors stem from a man aged 35 to 55 with primary liver carcinoma and hepatitis B virus infection.

This clonotype has a single count. A single base separates this from a much larger clone, so it may be a read error. CDR3 nucleotide sequence: TGTGCCAGCAGAAGAGACACGTACTCTGGAAGCACCATATATTTT. Amino acid sequence: CASRRDTYSGSTIYF. The rearrangement uses TRBV7-8 and TRBJ1-3; D gene uncertain. This CDR3 has 15 residues. CDR1 and CDR2 from the germline V gene are SGHVS and FQNEAQ. Full variable domain (outside the CDR3, taken from reference TRBV7-8 and TRBJ1-3): GAGVSQSPRYKVAKRGQDVALRCDPISGHVSLFWYQQALGQGPEFLTYFQNEAQLDKSGLPSDRFFAERPEGSVSTLKIQRTQQEDSAVYLCASRRDTYSGSTIYFGEGSWLTVV.

The J gene is TRBJ2-7, the V gene TRBV7-9, with D unresolved. With 10 bases removed from V and 7 bases from J, the gap between germline ends came to 23 bases. The length of the CDR3 is 14 residues. Germline CDR1 is SEHNR and CDR2 is FQNEAQ (reference sequence). CDR3 bases: TGTGCCAACACCCCGGCAGGAGAAATCTATGAGCAGTACTTC. Translation: CANTPAGEIYEQYF.

This chain connects TRBV10-3 to TRBJ2-7; 10 bases fit TRBD2. Germline CDR1 reads ENHRY; CDR2 reads SYGVKD. The junction had 29 bases not matched to a gene; V was cut back by 7 bases and J by 11 bases. The length of the CDR3 is 19 residues. The CDR3, as DNA: TGTGCCATCACCAAACGATCGGGACTAGCGAGAGGGTTCTCCTACGACGAGTACTTC. Translated, it gives CAITKRSGLARGFSYDEYF.

In regard to this clonotype: One end of the junction varies from germline; a read error may be responsible. V and J are TRBV12-3 or TRBV12-4 and TRBJ2-7; 11 bases fit TRBD1. This CDR3 contains 15 residues. The CDR3 loop is CVSSIGTGGSYEQYF. CDR3 sequence (DNA): TGTGTCAGCAGTATAGGGACAGGGGGTTCCTACGAGCAGTACTTC.

Details on this clonotype: Germline and junction disagree at one end, which may indicate a read error. DNA for the CDR3: TGCGCCAGCAGCTTAGTCGCTGGGACAGGGGGCAAAACAGGTATGCAGTATTTT. Residues: CASSLVAGTGGKTGMQYF. The V gene is TRBV11-2, the J gene TRBJ2-3, with 12 bases fitting TRBD1. Germline loops: CDR1 SGHAT, CDR2 FQNNGV. This CDR3 has 18 amino acids.

V usage is TRBV24-1 and J usage is TRBJ2-3; a weak D match, TRBD2 (5 bases). This CDR3 is 16 amino acids long. Germline loops: CDR1 KGHDR, CDR2 SFDVKD. With 10 bases removed from V and 2 bases from J, the gap between germline ends came to 21 bases. The CDR3: CATNDNVPGLTDTQYF. CDR3 coding DNA: TGTGCCACTAATGATAATGTCCCAGGACTCACAGATACGCAGTATTTT.

A remark on this clonotype: The junction shows a germline mismatch at one end, possibly a read error. J is TRBJ2-1 and V is TRBV11-1; TRBD2 is a possible D gene (5 bases). The CDR3 has 16 residues. From germline, CDR1 is SGHAT and CDR2 FQDESV (reference sequence). In nucleotides, the CDR3 is TGTGCCAACAGCACATCCGTGGGAGAGCCTTACAATGAGCAGTTCTTC. Its protein is CANSTSVGEPYNEQFF. Based on the CDR3 plus reference TRBV11-1 and TRBJ2-1, the full variable domain is EAEVAQSPRYKITEKSQAVAFWCDPISGHATLYWYRQILGQGPELLVQFQDESVVDDSQLPKDRFSAERLKGVDSTLKIQPAELGDSAMYLCANSTSVGEPYNEQFFGPGTRLTVL.

This chain joins TRBV29-1 and TRBJ2-1; D possibly corresponds to TRBD2 (6 bases). The CDR3 sequence is 12 residues long. The V end lost 7 bases, the J end lost 12 bases, and 19 bases lay between the germline ends. Per the germline V gene, CDR1 is SQVTM and CDR2 is ANQGSEA. The CDR3 DNA reads as TGCAGCGGTAGACGGGGCGGGATTGGGCAGTTCTTC. Translated: CSGRRGGIGQFF.

This clonotype was recorded a few times. The chain has TRBV7-8 and TRBJ2-2; possibly TRBD2 for D (5 bases). From germline, CDR1 is SGHVS and CDR2 FQNEAQ. V was clipped by 6 bases and J by 3 bases, with 14 bases between them. The CDR3 consists of 15 residues. CDR3 nucleotides: TGTGCCAGCAGAACGCTAGCTACCGACACCGGGGAGCTGTTTTTT. Protein product: CASRTLATDTGELFF.

For this clonotype: One end of the junction fails to match germline, which may point to a read error. The chain combines TRBV11-3 with TRBJ2-1; TRBD2 aligns across 8 bases. Germline loops: CDR1 SGHNT, CDR2 YENEEA. The CDR3 is 14 residues long. CDR3: CASSRLANGNERFF. The CDR3 DNA follows: TGTGCCAGCAGCCGACTAGCGAACGGGAATGAGCGGTTCTTC.

This clonotype was counted between two and nine times. This rearrangement joins TRBV12-3 or TRBV12-4 to TRBJ1-4; 8 bases align to TRBD1. The CDR3 contains 16 residues. Trimming at V came to 9 bases and at J to 5 bases, leaving 14 bases not matched to a gene. CDR3 coding DNA: TGTGCCAGTAGTCCACAGGGGGAACGCGTGAATGAAAAACTGTTTTTT. Amino acid sequence: CASSPQGERVNEKLFF.

A word on this clonotype: At one of its ends the junction is not consistent with the germline gene, which may arise from a read error. The chain joins TRBV28 to TRBJ2-7; 7 bases map to TRBD1. The V gene's germline CDR1 is MDHEN and CDR2 SYDVKM. The CDR3 totals 14 residues. The CDR3 DNA reads as TGTTCCAGCATTCGGACAGGAGGCTCCTACGAGCAGTACTTC. It encodes CSSIRTGGSYEQYF.

Concerning this clonotype: At one of its ends the junction is not consistent with the germline gene, which may arise from a read error. The chain carries TRBV4-3 and TRBJ2-1; the D gene is possibly TRBD2 (5 bases). Per the germline V gene, CDR1 is LGHNA and CDR2 is YSLEER. There are 13 residues in the CDR3. The CDR3 region is CASSQGSNGNVFF. CDR3 DNA sequence: TGCGCCAGCAGTCAAGGGTCTAACGGGAATGTGTTCTTC.

This clonotype appeared many times. This chain joins TRBV6-5 and TRBJ2-1; 8 nucleotides line up with TRBD2. The trim removed 5 bases at V and 0 bases at J, leaving 6 bases unmatched. Germline loops: CDR1 MNHEY, CDR2 SVGAGI. CDR3 length: 16 residues. The CDR3 here is CASSSYGTSSYNEQFF. For the CDR3, the DNA is TGTGCCAGCAGTAGCTACGGGACTAGCTCCTACAATGAGCAGTTCTTC.

This clonotype was seen a handful of times. This may come from a read error, since a much larger clone is one base off. The chain employs TRBV11-2 and TRBJ2-1; TRBD2 might be the D (7 bases). In germline, CDR1 is SGHAT, CDR2 FQNNGV. Trimming took 3 bases from V and 6 from J, leaving 18 bases between them. The CDR3 covers 16 residues. The CDR3 region has the DNA TGTGCCAGCAGCTTTGGGGGAGGGGGGCGCCTCAATGAGCAGTTCTTC. Translation: CASSFGGGGRLNEQFF.

Comment on this clonotype: This clone may be a read error of a much larger clone one base away. This rearrangement joins TRBV18 to TRBJ2-1; TRBD2 might be the D (7 bases). The CDR3 contains 16 residues. In germline, CDR1 is KGHSH, CDR2 LQKENI. The CDR3, as DNA: TGTGCCAGCTCACCACCAGGGGGGGATACCTACATTGAGCAGTTCTTC. This encodes CASSPPGGDTYIEQFF. The whole variable domain, filled in from reference TRBV18 and TRBJ2-1, reads NAGVMQNPRHLVRRRGQEARLRCSPMKGHSHVYWYRQLPEEGLKFMVYLQKENIIDESGMPKERFSAEFPKEGPSILRIQQVVRGDSAAYFCASSPPGGDTYIEQFFGPGTRLTVL.

Of note for this clonotype: This could be a read error, since a much larger clone is one nucleotide away. V is TRBV29-1 and J is TRBJ2-5; D unresolved. This CDR3 region has 13 residues. The V end was cut by 4 bases, the J end by 5 bases, with 14 bases between. Looked up from germline, CDR1 is SQVTM and CDR2 is ANQGSEA. The CDR3 DNA follows: TGCAGCGTTGGTGGGATGGCCACTGAGACCCAGTACTTC. Protein: CSVGGMATETQYF.

Comment on this clonotype: Because the CDR3 is missing its conserved closing phenylalanine or tryptophan, this is likely a read error. The chain uses TRBV10-3 and TRBJ2-2, with 12 bases matching TRBD1. Germline V gene data show CDR1 as ENHRY and CDR2 as SYGVKD. V lost 8 bases and J lost 3; bases outside the gene matches: 4. This CDR3 has 15 residues. Here the CDR3 DNA reads TGTGCCATCTATGGGACAGGGGGCGACACCGGGGAGCTGTTTTCT. Amino acid sequence: CAIYGTGGDTGELFS.

To note about this clonotype: The CDR3 end shows no conserved phenylalanine or tryptophan, and so a read error is likely. J is TRBJ2-1 and V is TRBV11-3, with 10 bases fitting TRBD1. CDR1 is SGHNT and CDR2 is YENEEA in the germline V gene. The CDR3 totals 16 residues. This chain's CDR3 is CDGSPAGQGVVDEQFY. DNA of the CDR3: TGTGACGGCAGCCCAGCAGGACAGGGGGTGGTAGATGAGCAGTTCTAC.

The chain has TRBV21-1 and TRBJ2-2; TRBD2, as called in the table, went unchecked against the DNA. TRBV21-1 is given as a pseudogene. The CDR3 has 17 residues. The CDR3 sequence: CASSMTGAGDGTWELFF. The DNA for the CDR3 is TGTGCCAGCAGCATGACAGGAGCGGGAGATGGCACCTGGGAGCTGTTTTTT.

Only a few counts were recorded for this clonotype. A junction boundary mismatches the germline segment, possibly from a read error. The genes are TRBV4-1 and TRBJ2-2; TRBD2 matches at 10 bases. This CDR3 is built from 18 residues. Germline V CDR1 and CDR2: MGHRA, YSYEKL. CDR3 loop: CASSQDSGGAWYTGDLFF. CDR3 DNA sequence: TGCGCCAGCAGTCAAGACAGCGGGGGGGCGTGGTACACCGGGGACCTGTTTTTT.

The chain combines TRBV28 with TRBJ1-1; 7 bases line up with TRBD1. After removal of 4 bases from V and 3 bases from J, the junction contained 8 bases not matched to a gene. The CDR3 spans 15 residues. Germline CDR1 is MDHEN and CDR2 is SYDVKM. The CDR3: CASSSSDRVDTEAFF. The CDR3 coding sequence is TGTGCCAGCAGTTCATCAGACAGGGTTGACACTGAAGCTTTCTTT.

On this clonotype: Just one base apart from a much larger clone, this may be a read error. The chain has TRBV7-2 and TRBJ2-5; no clear D. This CDR3 region has 12 residues. Germline V gives CDR1 SGHTA, CDR2 FQGNSA. Trimming removed 7 bases from V and 5 bases from J, with 11 bases in between. CDR3: CASNSARETQYF. The CDR3 DNA reads TGTGCCAGCAACTCCGCCCGGGAGACCCAGTACTTC.

As concerns this clonotype: It may be a read error: a sequence one base away is much more abundant. The rearrangement uses TRBV5-1 and TRBJ1-1; no reliable D call. CDR1 is SGHRS, CDR2 YFSETQ, per germline. This CDR3 is built from 13 residues. CDR3 residues: CASSLAGNTKALF. The CDR3 DNA reads TGCGCCAGCAGCTTGGCCGGGAACACTAAAGCTCTCTTT.

This clonotype showed up just a few times. One junction end does not reproduce the germline sequence, and a read error may be involved. The rearrangement links TRBV11-2 to TRBJ1-1; the D gene is possibly TRBD1 (6 bases). This CDR3 has 16 residues. Germline CDR1 SGHAT, CDR2 FQNNGV. The CDR3 here is CASGPSRGLVNTEAFF. CDR3 nucleotides: TGTGCCAGCGGCCCATCCAGGGGATTGGTGAACACTGAAGCCTTTTTT.

In regard to this clonotype: The junction does not match germline at one end; this may be a read error. V gene TRBV11-2 combines with J gene TRBJ2-7, with 8 bases aligning to TRBD2. Germline CDR1 reads SGHAT; CDR2 reads FQNNGV. This CDR3 comprises 13 residues. The CDR3 nucleotides read TGTGCCTGCAGATTCGGAGGGACTAGCGAGCAGTACTTC. It encodes CACRFGGTSEQYF.

On this clonotype itself: At one end the junction does not follow the germline gene, possibly because of a read error. The J gene is TRBJ2-1, the V gene TRBV11-2; 11 bases map to TRBD2. This CDR3 spans 16 amino acids. Per germline, CDR1 SGHAT and CDR2 FQNNGV. For the CDR3, the DNA is TGTGCTAGCAGCTTAGAGCTACTAGCGGGAGTGAATGAGCAGTTCTTC. This gives the protein CASSLELLAGVNEQFF.

Remarks on this clonotype: One end of the junction is discordant with germline, which a read error may explain. This chain connects TRBV30 to TRBJ2-1, with TRBD2 as a possible D gene (5 bases). The CDR3 spans 15 residues. Germline V gene data show CDR1 as GTSNPN and CDR2 as SVGIG (reference sequence). The CDR3 coding sequence is TGTGCCCGGAGGCAGAATGGAAGCTCCTACAATGAGCAGTTCTTC. Amino acids: CARRQNGSSYNEQFF.